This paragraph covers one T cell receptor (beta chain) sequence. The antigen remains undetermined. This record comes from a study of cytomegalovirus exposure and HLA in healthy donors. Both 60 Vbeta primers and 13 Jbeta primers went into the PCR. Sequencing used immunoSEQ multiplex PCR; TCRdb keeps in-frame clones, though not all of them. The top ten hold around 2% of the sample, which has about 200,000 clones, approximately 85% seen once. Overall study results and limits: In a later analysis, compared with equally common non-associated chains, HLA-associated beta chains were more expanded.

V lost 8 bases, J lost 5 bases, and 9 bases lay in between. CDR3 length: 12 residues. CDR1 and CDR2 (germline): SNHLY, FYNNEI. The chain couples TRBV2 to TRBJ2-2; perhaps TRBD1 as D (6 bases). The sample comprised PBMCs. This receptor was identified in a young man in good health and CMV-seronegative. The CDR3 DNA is TGTGCCAGCCAGGGGTGGACCGGGGAGCTGTTTTTT. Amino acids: CASQGWTGELFF.